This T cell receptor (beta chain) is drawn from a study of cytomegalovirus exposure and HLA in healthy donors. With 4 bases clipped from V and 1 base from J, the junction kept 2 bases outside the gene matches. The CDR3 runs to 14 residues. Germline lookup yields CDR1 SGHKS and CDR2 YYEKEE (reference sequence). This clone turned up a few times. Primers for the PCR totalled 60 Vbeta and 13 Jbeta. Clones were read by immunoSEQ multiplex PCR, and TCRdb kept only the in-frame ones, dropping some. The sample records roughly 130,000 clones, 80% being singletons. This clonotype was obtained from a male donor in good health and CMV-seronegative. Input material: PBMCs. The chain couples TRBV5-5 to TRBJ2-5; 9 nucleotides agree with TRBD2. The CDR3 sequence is CASSKTSGQETQYF. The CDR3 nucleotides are TGTGCCAGCAGCAAGACTAGCGGCCAAGAGACCCAGTACTTC.